These 14 T cell receptor beta chains were all obtained from the same sample, sequenced in a study of technical replicates of blood from a few donors. The table came from immunoSEQ multiplex PCR; TCRdb's copy has only in-frame clones and leaves some out. The data hold more than 90,000 clones, with 90% to 97% observed a single time. Sequencing was done on a sample of T cells isolated from PBMCs. These TCRs come from a human donor in good health.

This sequence joins TRBV19 and TRBJ1-5; TRBD1 matches at 9 bases. The CDR3 runs to 13 residues. Germline CDR1 LNHDA, CDR2 SQIVND (reference sequence). J gave up 11 bases and V 6 bases, and 8 bases lay outside the gene matches. CDR3 in amino acids: CASRDRGIESQHF. Written as DNA, the CDR3 is TGTGCCAGTAGGGACAGGGGAATTGAGTCCCAGCATTTT.

The chain joins TRBV5-1 to TRBJ2-7; 9 bases agree with TRBD2. V gave up 0 bases and J gave up 2 bases; unmatched junction bases: 12. The germline V gene encodes CDR1 SGHRS and CDR2 YFSETQ. The CDR3 runs 18 residues. The CDR3 DNA sequence: TGCGCCAGCAGCTTGGATTCTAGCGGGATCTCGGTAGCCTACGAGCAGTACTTC. This sequence encodes CASSLDSSGISVAYEQYF.

This rearrangement joins TRBV10-2 to TRBJ2-7; 7 positions agree with TRBD2. Per the germline V gene, CDR1 is WSHSY and CDR2 is SAAADI. Trimming took 5 bases from V and 0 from J; bases not matched to a gene: 10. The CDR3 covers 16 residues. The CDR3 coding sequence is TGCGCCAGCAGTCCCGCGATAGCGGGCAACTCCTACGAGCAGTACTTC. It encodes CASSPAIAGNSYEQYF.

The chain links TRBV7-2 to TRBJ2-7; 7 bases match TRBD2. Germline V CDR1 and CDR2: SGHTA, FQGNSA. The CDR3 runs to 14 residues. J lost 6 bases, V lost 5 bases, and 10 bases had no gene match. This CDR3 is CASSPRENSLEQYF. The CDR3 nucleotides read TGTGCCAGCAGCCCGCGGGAGAACAGCCTCGAGCAGTACTTC.

The chain carries TRBV28 and TRBJ2-7; no clear D gene. Germline-derived CDR1 and CDR2 are MDHEN and SYDVKM. The V and J ends lost 6 bases and 2 bases respectively, with 8 bases between them. This CDR3 contains 12 residues. CDR3 coding DNA: TGTGCCAGCAGGGGCAGAGCCTACGAGCAGTACTTC. Translating it yields CASRGRAYEQYF.

This chain links TRBV5-1 with TRBJ2-5, with D perhaps TRBD1 (5 bases). V was cut by 4 bases and J by 2 bases, with 9 bases left in between. The CDR3 consists of 13 residues. Germline assignment: CDR1 SGHRS and CDR2 YFSETQ. CDR3 residues: CASSGHIQETQYF. The CDR3 bases are TGCGCCAGCAGCGGACATATACAAGAGACCCAGTACTTC.

The chain is built from TRBV30 and TRBJ2-7; possibly TRBD1 for D (5 bases). Germline loops: CDR1 GTSNPN, CDR2 SVGIG (reference sequence). The CDR3 is 13 residues long. The V end lost 1 base, the J end lost 2 bases, and 9 bases lay between the germline ends. The DNA of the CDR3 is TGTGCCTGGAGTGCCGACAGAACCTACGAGCAGTACTTC. Protein sequence: CAWSADRTYEQYF.

The chain employs TRBV5-1 and TRBJ2-1; 11 nucleotides line up with TRBD2. The CDR3 runs to 15 residues. Germline CDR1 is SGHRS and CDR2 is YFSETQ. V lost 5 bases, J lost 4 bases, and 5 bases stayed unmatched. The CDR3 sequence is CASSFASGRYNEQFF. The CDR3 DNA follows: TGCGCCAGCAGTTTCGCTAGCGGGAGGTACAATGAGCAGTTCTTC.

The J gene is TRBJ1-6, the V gene TRBV4-1; D possibly corresponds to TRBD1 (5 bases). Per germline, CDR1 MGHRA and CDR2 YSYEKL. Trimming stripped 2 bases from V and 0 bases from J, with 11 bases between. This CDR3 is built from 17 residues. The CDR3 loop reads CASSQYHDSSYNSPLHF. In DNA form, the CDR3 reads TGCGCCAGCAGCCAATACCACGACAGCTCCTATAATTCACCCCTCCACTTT.

The chain joins TRBV13 to TRBJ2-3; TRBD2 is a possible D gene (5 bases). This CDR3 is built from 16 residues. The V gene lost 8 bases and the J gene lost 0 bases, with 18 bases spanning the gap. CDR1 and CDR2 from the germline V gene are PRHDT and FYEKMQ (reference sequence). This CDR3 reads CASSLGLASSTDTQYF. CDR3 coding DNA: TGTGCCAGCTCTCTTGGACTCGCGTCTAGCACAGATACGCAGTATTTT.

The table lists this clone with a count of one. J is TRBJ2-1 and V is TRBV28; TRBD1 agrees at 8 bases. This CDR3 spans 14 amino acids. Germline lookup yields CDR1 MDHEN and CDR2 SYDVKM. The J segment lost 8 bases and the V segment lost 4 bases, leaving 7 bases of the junction unmatched. In nucleotides, the CDR3 is TGTGCCAGCAGTTCACCGGACAGGGACGATGAGCAGTTCTTC. This codes for CASSSPDRDDEQFF.

The rearrangement joins TRBV2 to TRBJ2-1; 10 nucleotides align to TRBD2. The junction had 4 bases not matched to a gene; V was cut back by 4 bases and J by 4 bases. CDR3 length equals 15 residues. The germline CDR1 and CDR2 sequences are SNHLY and FYNNEI. CDR3 region: CASSGTSGQYNEQFF. Here the CDR3 DNA reads TGTGCCAGCAGTGGGACTAGCGGACAATACAATGAGCAGTTCTTC.

V gene TRBV7-9 combines with J gene TRBJ2-4; no firm D call. Per the germline V gene, CDR1 is SEHNR and CDR2 is FQNEAQ (reference sequence). V lost 5 bases and J 7 bases, leaving 6 bases between the germline ends. This CDR3 is built from 11 residues. CDR3 residues: CASSARNIQYF. The CDR3 nucleotides are TGTGCCAGCAGCGCTAGGAACATTCAGTACTTC.

The genes are TRBV6-1 and TRBJ1-2; 7 nucleotides align to TRBD1. This CDR3 spans 12 amino acids. Per germline, CDR1 MNHNS and CDR2 SASEGT. J was trimmed by 5 bases and V by 8 bases; bases with no gene match: 5. The CDR3 DNA reads TGTGCCAGCGTCGGGGACAGATATGGCTACACCTTC. Its translation: CASVGDRYGYTF.